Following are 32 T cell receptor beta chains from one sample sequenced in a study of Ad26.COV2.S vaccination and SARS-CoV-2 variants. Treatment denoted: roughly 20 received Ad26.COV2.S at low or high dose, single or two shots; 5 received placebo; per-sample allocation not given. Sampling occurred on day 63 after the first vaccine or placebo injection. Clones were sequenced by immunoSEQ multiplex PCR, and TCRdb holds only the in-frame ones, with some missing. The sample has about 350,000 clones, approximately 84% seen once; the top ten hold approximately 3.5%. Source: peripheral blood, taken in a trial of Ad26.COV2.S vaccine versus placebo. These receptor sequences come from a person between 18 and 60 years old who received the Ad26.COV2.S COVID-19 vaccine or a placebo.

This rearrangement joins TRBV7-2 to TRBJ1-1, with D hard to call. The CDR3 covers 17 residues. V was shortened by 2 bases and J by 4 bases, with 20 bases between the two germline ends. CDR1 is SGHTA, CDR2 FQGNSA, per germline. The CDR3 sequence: CASSLIWLRKEPTEAFF. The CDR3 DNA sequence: TGTGCCAGCAGCTTAATCTGGCTACGGAAAGAACCCACTGAAGCTTTCTTT.

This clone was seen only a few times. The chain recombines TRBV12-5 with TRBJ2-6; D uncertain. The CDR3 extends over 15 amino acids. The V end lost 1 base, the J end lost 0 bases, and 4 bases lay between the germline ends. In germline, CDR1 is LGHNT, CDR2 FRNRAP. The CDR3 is CASGLGGSGANVLTF. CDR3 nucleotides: TGTGCTAGTGGTTTGGGGGGCTCTGGGGCCAACGTCCTGACTTTC.

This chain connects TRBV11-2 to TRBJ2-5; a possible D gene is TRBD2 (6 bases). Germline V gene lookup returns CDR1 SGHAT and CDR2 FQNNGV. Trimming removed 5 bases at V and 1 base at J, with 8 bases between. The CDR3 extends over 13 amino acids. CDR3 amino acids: CASSGDFQETQYF. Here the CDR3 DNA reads TGTGCCAGCAGCGGGGACTTCCAAGAGACCCAGTACTTC.

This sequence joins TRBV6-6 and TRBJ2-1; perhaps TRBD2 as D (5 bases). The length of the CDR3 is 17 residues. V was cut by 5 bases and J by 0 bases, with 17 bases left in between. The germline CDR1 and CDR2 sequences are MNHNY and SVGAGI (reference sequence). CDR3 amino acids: CASSRRGQLSSYNEQFF. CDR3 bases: TGTGCCAGCAGTCGGAGAGGGCAACTGAGCTCCTACAATGAGCAGTTCTTC.

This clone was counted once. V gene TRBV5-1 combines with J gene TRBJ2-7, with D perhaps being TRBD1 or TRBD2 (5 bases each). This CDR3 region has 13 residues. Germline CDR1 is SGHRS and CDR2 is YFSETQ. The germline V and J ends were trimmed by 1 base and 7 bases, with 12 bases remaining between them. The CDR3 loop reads CASSLPGRREQYF. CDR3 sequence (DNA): TGCGCCAGCAGCTTGCCAGGGAGACGGGAGCAGTACTTC.

CDR3 amino acids: CASSFPLGDMNTEAFF. For the CDR3, the DNA is TGTGCCAGCAGCTTCCCCCTAGGCGATATGAACACTGAAGCTTTCTTT. This chain uses TRBV7-9 with TRBJ1-1; D gene ambiguous. The ends were cut back, 3 bases at V and 0 bases at J, with 14 bases in the middle. The CDR3 loop spans 16 amino acids. The V gene's germline CDR1 is SEHNR and CDR2 FQNEAQ (reference sequence).

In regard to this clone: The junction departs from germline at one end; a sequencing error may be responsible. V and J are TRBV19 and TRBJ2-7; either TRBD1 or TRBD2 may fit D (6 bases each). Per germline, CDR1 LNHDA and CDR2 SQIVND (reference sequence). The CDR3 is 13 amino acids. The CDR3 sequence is CASSLEGGYEQYF. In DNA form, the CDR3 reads TGTGCCAGTAGTTTAGAGGGGGGCTACGAGCAGTACTTC.

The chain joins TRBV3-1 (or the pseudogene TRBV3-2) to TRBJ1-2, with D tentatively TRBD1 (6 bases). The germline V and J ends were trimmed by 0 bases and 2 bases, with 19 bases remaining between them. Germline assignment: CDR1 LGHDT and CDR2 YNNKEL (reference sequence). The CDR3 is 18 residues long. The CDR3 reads CASSQDTGTQGKNYGYTF. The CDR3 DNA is TGTGCCAGCAGCCAAGATACGGGGACCCAGGGGAAAAACTATGGCTACACCTTC.

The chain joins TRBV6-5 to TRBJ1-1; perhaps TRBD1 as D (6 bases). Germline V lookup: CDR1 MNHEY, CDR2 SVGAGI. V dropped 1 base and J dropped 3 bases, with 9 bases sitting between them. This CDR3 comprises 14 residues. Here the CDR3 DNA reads TGTGCCAGCAGTTACTGGGGGGCTCACACTGAAGCTTTCTTT. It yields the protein CASSYWGAHTEAFF.

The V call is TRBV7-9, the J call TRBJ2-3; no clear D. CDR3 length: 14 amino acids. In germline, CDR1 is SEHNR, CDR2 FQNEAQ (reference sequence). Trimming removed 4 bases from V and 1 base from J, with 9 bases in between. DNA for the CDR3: TGTGCCAGCAGCTCCCAGAGGCGCACAGATACGCAGTATTTT. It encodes CASSSQRRTDTQYF.

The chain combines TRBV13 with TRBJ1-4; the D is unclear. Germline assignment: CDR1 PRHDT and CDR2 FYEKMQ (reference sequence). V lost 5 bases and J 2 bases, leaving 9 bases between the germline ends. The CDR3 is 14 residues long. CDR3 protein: CASSRTATNEKLFF. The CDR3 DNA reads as TGTGCCAGCAGCAGGACCGCGACTAATGAAAAACTGTTTTTT.

In nucleotides, the CDR3 is TGTGCCACCAGTGATCCTGGACAGGGGATGGCCGGGGAGCTGTTTTTT. Amino acid sequence: CATSDPGQGMAGELFF. V gene TRBV24-1 combines with J gene TRBJ2-2, with TRBD1 matching 9 bases. Germline CDR1 and CDR2: KGHDR and SFDVKD. The CDR3 runs to 16 residues. V dropped 3 bases and J dropped 6; count of bases not matched to a gene: 7.

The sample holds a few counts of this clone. The CDR3, as DNA: TGTGCCAGCAGTTACTCACAGGGATCCTCGTCACCCCTCCACTTT. It translates to CASSYSQGSSSPLHF. The chain employs TRBV6-5 and TRBJ1-6, with D maybe TRBD1 (6 bases). CDR3 length: 15 residues. The ends were cut back, 0 bases at V and 10 bases at J, with 13 bases in the middle. The germline CDR1 and CDR2 sequences are MNHEY and SVGAGI.

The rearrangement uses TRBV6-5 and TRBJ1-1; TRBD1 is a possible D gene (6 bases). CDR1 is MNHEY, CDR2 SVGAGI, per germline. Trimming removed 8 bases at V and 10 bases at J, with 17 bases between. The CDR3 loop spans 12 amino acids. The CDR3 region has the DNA TGTGCCAGCGAAGACACAACAGGGCGAGCTTTCTTT. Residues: CASEDTTGRAFF.

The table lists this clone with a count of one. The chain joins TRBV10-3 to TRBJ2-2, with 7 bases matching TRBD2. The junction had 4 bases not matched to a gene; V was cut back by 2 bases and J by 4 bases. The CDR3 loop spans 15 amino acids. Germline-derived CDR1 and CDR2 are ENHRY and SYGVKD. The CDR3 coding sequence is TGTGCCATCAGTGAGGTTGCGGGGGTCACCGGGGAGCTGTTTTTT. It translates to CAISEVAGVTGELFF.

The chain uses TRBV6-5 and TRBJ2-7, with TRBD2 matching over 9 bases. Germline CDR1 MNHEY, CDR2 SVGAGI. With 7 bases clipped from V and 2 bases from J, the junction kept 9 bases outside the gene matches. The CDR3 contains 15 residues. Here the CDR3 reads CASTASGGLAYEQYF. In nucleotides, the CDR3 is TGTGCCAGCACTGCCAGCGGGGGGTTGGCCTACGAGCAGTACTTC.

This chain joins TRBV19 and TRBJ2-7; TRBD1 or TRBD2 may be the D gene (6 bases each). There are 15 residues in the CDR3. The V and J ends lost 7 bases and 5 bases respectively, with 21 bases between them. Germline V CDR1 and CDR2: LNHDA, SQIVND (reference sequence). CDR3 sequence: CASNPPTGGVDEQYF. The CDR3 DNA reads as TGTGCCAGTAACCCCCCGACAGGAGGGGTCGACGAGCAGTACTTC.

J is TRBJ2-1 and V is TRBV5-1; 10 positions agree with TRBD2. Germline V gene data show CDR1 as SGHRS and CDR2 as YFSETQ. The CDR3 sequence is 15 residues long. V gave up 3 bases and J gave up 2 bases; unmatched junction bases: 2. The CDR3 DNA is TGCGCCAGCAGCTCTAGCGGGAGTCCCTACAATGAGCAGTTCTTC. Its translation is CASSSSGSPYNEQFF.

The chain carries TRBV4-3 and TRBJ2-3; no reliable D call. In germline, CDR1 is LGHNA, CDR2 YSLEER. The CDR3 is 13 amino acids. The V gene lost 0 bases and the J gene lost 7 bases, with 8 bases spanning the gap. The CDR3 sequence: CASSQEVQNTQYF. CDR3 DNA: TGCGCCAGCAGCCAAGAGGTCCAGAATACGCAGTATTTT.

The CDR3 loop reads CASSDSMNTEAFF. DNA for the CDR3: TGTGCCAGCTCTGACAGTATGAACACTGAAGCTTTCTTT. The chain joins TRBV18 to TRBJ1-1; D might be TRBD1 (5 bases). The CDR3 extends over 13 amino acids. The ends were cut back, 6 bases at V and 0 bases at J, with 8 bases in the middle. Germline lookup yields CDR1 KGHSH and CDR2 LQKENI. Variable domain in full (rest from reference TRBV18 and TRBJ1-1): NAGVMQNPRHLVRRRGQEARLRCSPMKGHSHVYWYRQLPEEGLKFMVYLQKENIIDESGMPKERFSAEFPKEGPSILRIQQVVRGDSAAYFCASSDSMNTEAFFGQGTRLTVV.

DNA for the CDR3: TGTGCCAGTAGTATCGGACTAGCGGGGATCTCCTACAATGAGCAGTTCTTC. Amino acids: CASSIGLAGISYNEQFF. The chain couples TRBV19 to TRBJ2-1; 12 bases agree with TRBD2. The CDR3 extends over 17 amino acids. V shed 3 bases, J shed 0 bases, and the junction held 3 bases outside the gene matches. From germline, CDR1 is LNHDA and CDR2 SQIVND (reference sequence).

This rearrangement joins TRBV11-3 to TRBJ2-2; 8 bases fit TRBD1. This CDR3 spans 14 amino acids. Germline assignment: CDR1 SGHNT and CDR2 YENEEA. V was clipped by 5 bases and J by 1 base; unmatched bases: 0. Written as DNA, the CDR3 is TGTGCCAGCAGCGGGACAGGGAACACCGGGGAGCTGTTTTTT. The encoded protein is CASSGTGNTGELFF.

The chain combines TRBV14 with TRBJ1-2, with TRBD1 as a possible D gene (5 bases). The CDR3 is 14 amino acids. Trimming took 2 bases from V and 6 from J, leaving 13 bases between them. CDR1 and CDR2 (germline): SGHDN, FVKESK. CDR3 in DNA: TGTGCCAGCAGCCAACAGGGTGTTTACCATGGCTACACCTTC. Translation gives CASSQQGVYHGYTF.

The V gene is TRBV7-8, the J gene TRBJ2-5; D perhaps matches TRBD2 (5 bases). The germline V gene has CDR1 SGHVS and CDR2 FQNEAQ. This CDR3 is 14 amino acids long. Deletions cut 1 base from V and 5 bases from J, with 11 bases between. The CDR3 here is CASSLEFGEETQYF. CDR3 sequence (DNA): TGTGCCAGCAGCTTAGAATTTGGGGAGGAGACCCAGTACTTC.

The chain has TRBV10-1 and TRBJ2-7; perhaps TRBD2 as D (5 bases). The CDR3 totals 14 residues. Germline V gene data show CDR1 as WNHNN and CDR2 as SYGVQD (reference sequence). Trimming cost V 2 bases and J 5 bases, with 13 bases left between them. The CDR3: CASSEIGDLNEQYF. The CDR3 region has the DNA TGCGCCAGCAGTGAGATCGGGGATCTAAACGAGCAGTACTTC.

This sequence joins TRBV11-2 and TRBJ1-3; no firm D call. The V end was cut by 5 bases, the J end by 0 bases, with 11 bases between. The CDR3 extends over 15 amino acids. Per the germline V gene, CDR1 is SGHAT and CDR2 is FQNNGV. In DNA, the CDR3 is TGTGCCAGCAGCCGCGGTGATGTCTCTGGAAACACCATATATTTT. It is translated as CASSRGDVSGNTIYF. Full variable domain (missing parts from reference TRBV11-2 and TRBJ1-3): EAGVAQSPRYKIIEKRQSVAFWCNPISGHATLYWYQQILGQGPKLLIQFQNNGVVDDSQLPKDRFSAERLKGVDSTLKIQPAKLEDSAVYLCASSRGDVSGNTIYFGEGSWLTVV.

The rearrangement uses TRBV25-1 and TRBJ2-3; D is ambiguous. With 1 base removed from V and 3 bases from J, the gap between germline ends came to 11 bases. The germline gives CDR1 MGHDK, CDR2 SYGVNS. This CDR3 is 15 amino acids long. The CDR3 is CASSESNSPTDTQYF. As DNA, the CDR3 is TGTGCCAGCAGTGAATCAAACAGTCCAACAGATACGCAGTATTTT.

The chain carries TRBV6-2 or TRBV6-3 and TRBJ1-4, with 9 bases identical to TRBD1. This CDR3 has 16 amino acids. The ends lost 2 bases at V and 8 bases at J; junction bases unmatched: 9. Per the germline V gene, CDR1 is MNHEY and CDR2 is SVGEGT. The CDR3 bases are TGTGCCAGCAGTTACCCTCAAACAGGGGGCCGGGAAAAACTGTTTTTT. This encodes CASSYPQTGGREKLFF.

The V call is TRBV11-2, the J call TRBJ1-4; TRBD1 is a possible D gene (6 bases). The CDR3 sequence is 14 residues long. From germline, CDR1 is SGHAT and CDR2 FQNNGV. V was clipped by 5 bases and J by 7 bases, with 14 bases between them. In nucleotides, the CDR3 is TGTGCCAGCAGCCAGACAGGCCTGGGTGAAAAACTGTTTTTT. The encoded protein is CASSQTGLGEKLFF.

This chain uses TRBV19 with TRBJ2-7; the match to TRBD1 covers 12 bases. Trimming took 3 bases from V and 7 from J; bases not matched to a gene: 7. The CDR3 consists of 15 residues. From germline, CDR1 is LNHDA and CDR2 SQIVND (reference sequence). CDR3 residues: CASSIGGQGAWEQYF. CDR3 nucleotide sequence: TGTGCCAGTAGTATCGGGGGACAGGGGGCTTGGGAGCAGTACTTC.

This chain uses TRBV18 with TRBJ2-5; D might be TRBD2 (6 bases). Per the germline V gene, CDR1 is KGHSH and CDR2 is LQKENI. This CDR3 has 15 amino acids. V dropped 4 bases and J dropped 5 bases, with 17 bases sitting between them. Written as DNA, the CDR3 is TGTGCCAGCTCACTGTGGCAGGCCGGAGGGGAGACCCAGTACTTC. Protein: CASSLWQAGGETQYF.

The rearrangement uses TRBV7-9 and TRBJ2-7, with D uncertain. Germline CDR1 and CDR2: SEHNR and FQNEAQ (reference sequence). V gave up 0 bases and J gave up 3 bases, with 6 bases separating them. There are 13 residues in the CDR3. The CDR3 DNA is TGTGCCAGCAGCTTAGCGGCTAACTACGAGCAGTACTTC. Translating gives CASSLAANYEQYF.